Shown below are 21 T cell receptor beta chains from a single sample sequenced in a study of CD8+CD57+ T cells in acquired aplastic anemia. TCR beta VDJ and CDR3 profiles were obtained from a genomic DNA template. TCRdb processed the reads anew with MiXCR; each CDR3 protein has one entry. This table holds about 190,000 distinct CDR3 sequences, less than 60% found once. Previously, flow cytometry had revealed CD8+CD57+ cell expansion in the patients chosen for sequencing. Sequencing used sorted CD4+, CD8+, or CD8+CD57+ T cells (not recorded which) from PBMCs. The origin of the receptors is a human donor with aplastic anemia.

V and J are TRBV19 and TRBJ1-2, with D perhaps TRBD1 (5 bases). CDR1 and CDR2 from the germline V gene are LNHDA and SQIVND (reference sequence). V lost 6 bases and J lost 6, with 14 bases in between. The CDR3 has 13 residues. This CDR3 is CASSPRARHGYTF. The DNA of the CDR3 is TGTGCCAGTAGCCCCAGGGCGAGGCATGGCTACACCTTC.

This clonotype was detected many times. The CDR3 spells CASSLNSFYGYTF. The CDR3 DNA is TGTGCCAGCAGCCTCAATTCCTTCTATGGCTACACCTTC. This chain joins TRBV6-1 and TRBJ1-2; unclear D gene. Germline lookup yields CDR1 MNHNS and CDR2 SASEGT. V was trimmed by 6 bases and J by 4 bases, leaving 12 bases between them. The CDR3 totals 13 residues.

This clonotype was seen ten or more times. V usage is TRBV5-1 and J usage is TRBJ1-1; 7 positions agree with TRBD1. Looked up from germline, CDR1 is SGHRS and CDR2 is YFSETQ. With 0 bases clipped from V and 10 bases from J, the junction kept 6 bases outside the gene matches. The CDR3 has 13 amino acids. The CDR3 loop reads CASSLGQGGAAFF. CDR3 in DNA: TGCGCCAGCAGCTTGGGACAGGGAGGGGCAGCTTTCTTT.

This clonotype showed up many times. The chain's CDR3 is CASSKGPSSYNEQFF. The DNA for the CDR3 is TGTGCCAGCAGCAAAGGGCCGAGCTCCTACAATGAGCAGTTCTTC. V usage is TRBV14 and J usage is TRBJ2-1; D remains ambiguous. The CDR3 is made up of 15 amino acids. V was clipped by 5 bases and J by 0 bases, with 11 bases between them. Looked up from germline, CDR1 is SGHDN and CDR2 is FVKESK.

This clonotype was observed at least ten times. The chain recombines TRBV19 with TRBJ2-7, with 7 bases aligning to TRBD1. Per the germline V gene, CDR1 is LNHDA and CDR2 is SQIVND (reference sequence). V was pared by 6 bases and J by 0 bases, with 11 bases of the junction left unmatched. This CDR3 is 16 amino acids long. The CDR3 loop reads CASSLSRGGPSYEQYF. CDR3 sequence (DNA): TGTGCCAGTAGCTTATCACGAGGGGGCCCCTCCTACGAGCAGTACTTC.

J is TRBJ1-3 and V is TRBV19; D ambiguous. V was cut by 6 bases and J by 4 bases, with 16 bases left in between. This CDR3 is built from 15 residues. Germline values: CDR1 LNHDA, CDR2 SQIVND (reference sequence). CDR3 sequence (DNA): TGTGCCAGTAGCCCCCGCCGGACGGGAGGAAACACCATATATTTT. Translating gives CASSPRRTGGNTIYF.

The V gene is TRBV10-1, the J gene TRBJ2-7; 8 nucleotides line up with TRBD1. Unmatched junction bases numbered 3, after V lost 3 bases and J lost 2 bases. The CDR3 runs to 14 residues. Looked up from germline, CDR1 is WNHNN and CDR2 is SYGVQD (reference sequence). DNA for the CDR3: TGCGCCAGCAGTGAAGACAGGGGCCCCTACGAGCAGTACTTC. It encodes CASSEDRGPYEQYF.

This clonotype appeared many times. The V gene is TRBV2, the J gene TRBJ1-4; possibly TRBD1 for D (6 bases). CDR1 and CDR2 (germline): SNHLY, FYNNEI. CDR3 length: 18 residues. The V gene lost 5 bases and the J gene lost 4 bases, with 23 bases spanning the gap. CDR3 nucleotide sequence: TGTGCCAGCAGTCAGAGAGGGGGGTTGTCCGCGATTAATGAAAAACTGTTTTTT. It encodes CASSQRGGLSAINEKLFF.

The chain couples TRBV9 to TRBJ2-5; D is possibly TRBD2 (5 bases). CDR3 length: 14 residues. Trimming cost V 0 bases and J 2 bases, with 8 bases left between them. Germline assignment: CDR1 SGDLS and CDR2 YYNGEE. Here the CDR3 reads CASSVGGIQETQYF. CDR3 nucleotides: TGTGCCAGCAGCGTAGGAGGGATACAAGAGACCCAGTACTTC.

This rearrangement joins TRBV24-1 to TRBJ1-2; TRBD1 aligns across 11 bases. With 7 bases clipped from V and 8 bases from J, the junction kept 11 bases outside the gene matches. In germline, CDR1 is KGHDR, CDR2 SFDVKD. This CDR3 comprises 15 residues. In nucleotides, the CDR3 is TGTGCCACCAGACCTTCCCCGGACAGGGGGCAAGGCTACACCTTC. Residues: CATRPSPDRGQGYTF.

This clonotype has at least ten counts. The chain recombines TRBV7-9 with TRBJ1-6; D unclear. Looked up from germline, CDR1 is SEHNR and CDR2 is FQNEAQ (reference sequence). Deletions cut 1 base from V and 7 bases from J, with 2 bases between. CDR3 length: 12 residues. The CDR3 DNA sequence: TGTGCCAGCAGCTTAGGGAATTCACCCCTCCACTTT. It is translated as CASSLGNSPLHF. The full variable domain, in which reference TRBV7-9 and TRBJ1-6 provide the parts outside the CDR3, is DTGVSQNPRHKITKRGQNVTFRCDPISEHNRLYWYRQTLGQGPEFLTYFQNEAQLEKSRLLSDRFSAERPKGSFSTLEIQRTEQGDSAMYLCASSLGNSPLHFGNGTRLTVT.

This clonotype was observed a few times. The chain carries TRBV20-1 and TRBJ2-2; 9 bases match TRBD1. The CDR3 is 15 amino acids. Germline assignment: CDR1 DFQATT and CDR2 SNEGSKA (reference sequence). Germline trimming cut 3 bases from V and 5 bases from J; bases unmatched to any gene: 7. The CDR3 is CSARADRGGTGELFF. The CDR3, as DNA: TGCAGTGCTAGGGCGGACAGGGGAGGAACCGGGGAGCTGTTTTTT.

The chain joins TRBV20-1 to TRBJ1-5, with 7 bases that match TRBD1. The germline gives CDR1 DFQATT, CDR2 SNEGSKA (reference sequence). The junction had 14 bases not matched to a gene; V was cut back by 7 bases and J by 2 bases. The CDR3 sequence is 16 residues long. The CDR3 loop reads CSVKRERGHGNQPQHF. The DNA of the CDR3 is TGCAGTGTTAAACGGGAGAGGGGGCATGGCAATCAGCCCCAGCATTTT.

V and J are TRBV19 and TRBJ1-1; D gene ambiguous. Germline-derived CDR1 and CDR2 are LNHDA and SQIVND (reference sequence). V was pared by 4 bases and J by 0 bases, with 6 bases between. The CDR3 runs 13 residues. The CDR3 is CASSTSVNTEAFF. Here the CDR3 DNA reads TGTGCCAGTAGTACCTCAGTGAACACTGAAGCTTTCTTT.

This chain connects TRBV19 to TRBJ1-2; TRBD1 might be the D (5 bases). The CDR3 is made up of 14 amino acids. V shed 5 bases and J shed 2 bases, with 12 bases lying between them. The germline CDR1 and CDR2 sequences are LNHDA and SQIVND (reference sequence). CDR3 region: CASSVIGTNYGYTF. The CDR3, as DNA: TGTGCCAGTAGTGTTATCGGGACCAACTATGGCTACACCTTC.

V gene TRBV12-3 or TRBV12-4 combines with J gene TRBJ2-5; tentative D call: TRBD1 (6 bases). This CDR3 has 14 amino acids. Trimming cost V 4 bases and J 4 bases, with 13 bases left between them. CDR3 in DNA: TGTGCCAGCAGTTCCTCGACAGGTCGAGAGACCCAGTACTTC. Protein: CASSSSTGRETQYF.

This chain joins TRBV7-9 and TRBJ1-5; D is unclear. Trimming cost V 2 bases and J 6 bases, with 11 bases left between them. Germline V lookup: CDR1 SEHNR, CDR2 FQNEAQ (reference sequence). This CDR3 contains 14 residues. The CDR3 coding sequence is TGTGCCAGCAGCTTATCGGGGTTAGGTCAGCCCCAGCATTTT. Protein sequence: CASSLSGLGQPQHF.

The chain combines TRBV10-3 with TRBJ1-6; D gene ambiguous. The CDR3 length is 17 residues. The germline V gene has CDR1 ENHRY and CDR2 SYGVKD. V dropped 5 bases and J dropped 8 bases, with 22 bases sitting between them. The CDR3 sequence is CAISRGAGGHDDSPLHF. CDR3 coding DNA: TGTGCCATCAGTCGAGGTGCGGGAGGGCACGATGATTCACCCCTCCACTTT.

This chain uses TRBV5-4 with TRBJ1-3, with D uncertain. Germline-derived CDR1 and CDR2 are SGHNT and YYREEE (reference sequence). CDR3 length: 16 residues. Deletions cut 4 bases from V and 0 bases from J, with 14 bases between. CDR3 nucleotide sequence: TGTGCCAGCAGCGTAGTGGACGCCGCCTCTGGAAACACCATATATTTT. This codes for CASSVVDAASGNTIYF.

This clonotype was picked up a small number of times. This chain joins TRBV15 and TRBJ1-4, with 7 positions matching TRBD1. The CDR3 has 17 amino acids. Germline V gene sequence: CDR1 LNHNV, CDR2 YYDKDF (reference sequence). The ends lost 2 bases at V and 1 base at J; junction bases unmatched: 7. The CDR3 here is CATSRPGQGVTNEKLFF. CDR3 DNA: TGTGCCACCAGCAGACCGGGTCAGGGGGTAACTAATGAAAAACTGTTTTTT.

To note about this clonotype: At one end, the junction sequence differs from germline, possibly due to a read error. The V gene is TRBV20-1, the J gene TRBJ2-7; TRBD2 matches at 13 bases. The CDR3 has 16 residues. Germline V gene lookup returns CDR1 DFQATT and CDR2 SNEGSKA (reference sequence). The CDR3 spells CGARGLAGASSYEQYF. In DNA, the CDR3 is TGCGGTGCCAGAGGACTAGCGGGGGCGAGCTCCTACGAGCAGTACTTC.